The T cell receptor beta chain described here comes from a study of T cells in Graves' hyperthyroidism and ophthalmopathy (dated by TCRdb to about 2019). Broadly, across the study: A discovery cohort of about a hundred patients, roughly 43 with Graves' ophthalmopathy and 57 with stable Graves' hyperthyroidism, was used to find distinguishing TCR V-J signatures. An independent validation cohort of under 20 hyperthyroidism patients and about 16 patients who later progressed to ophthalmopathy tested prospective prediction of ophthalmopathy. For training and testing, the roughly 100 patients in the discovery cohort were randomly divided in a 7:3 ratio. The study also compared thyroid tissue and blood T-cell repertoires from several Graves' hyperthyroidism patients. After sampling, hyperthyroidism patients received methimazole starting at 30 mg daily, and ophthalmopathy patients received high-dose intravenous methylprednisolone. The paper describes TCR Vbeta CDR3 sequencing of 120 to 150 peripheral blood samples, made up of about 41 ophthalmopathy patients, roughly 75 hyperthyroidism patients and 17 progressor patients. Broad study findings and their caveats: A 13 V-J signature model separated ophthalmopathy from stable hyperthyroidism, with around 91% sensitivity and approximately 81% specificity in cross-validation and 80%/75% in testing. Most expanded thyroid clonotypes (frequency above 0.001) were also found in blood, which suggests that blood repertoires may mirror thyroid immune responses. No statistical method was used to set the sample size in advance, and investigators knew the group allocation. During validation, the model predicted progression to ophthalmopathy a median of roughly 7.1 months ahead of onset, with around 65% sensitivity and 72% to 80% specificity.

The CDR3 starts with the cysteine, ends with the phenylalanine, and has 16 residues. Just the 48-base CDR3 DNA is kept, in frame starting at base 1. The germline V gene sets CDR1 to SGHTS and CDR2 to YDEGEE. V drops 5 bases and J drops 6 bases, leaving 23 bases in between. The TCR beta CDR3 regions were amplified from the RNA transcripts. A first-round RT-PCR of the TCR CDR3 used the HTBI primer set with the Qiagen OneStep RT-PCR kit. Libraries were constructed in a second round of multiplex PCR, after which size selection and purification were carried out. Sequencing of the libraries was done on an Illumina HiSeq2000 using paired-end 100 bp reads. The paper's data handling went like this. Raw data were processed with SOAPnuke, discarding reads with adapters, uncalled bases, mean Phred below 15, or no exact constant-primer or identifier match. COPE v1.2.5 was used to merge high-quality paired reads, and clonotypes were defined as unique nucleotide sequences. MiTCR v1.1 was used to align clonotypes to the IMGT TRBV, TRBD and TRBJ reference segments. The analysis was restricted to V-J combinations with a frequency above 0.0001, which together covered about 99% of the repertoires. A TCS score was defined as the ratio of F50 (clonal expansion) to E x V (chaos), with BLOSUM62-based TCRdist applied between CDR3 peptides within each V-J. Welch's t-statistics and random forest reduced 500 to 550 V-J features to 10 to 15, which were used in a naive Bayes classifier (R e1071). The similarity between thyroid and blood repertoires was quantified using the Morisita-Horn index. The public reads were quality trimmed at Q25 with fastp and then assembled into clones with MiXCR by TCRdb, keeping productive beta chains. Records with the same CDR3 protein are collapsed into one entry carrying the most frequent genes and DNA. These V and J calls are TCRdb output, not the study's own analysis. Here the sample has 450,000 to 700,000 distinct CDR3 sequences; around 46% occur a single time. Roughly 8.2% of the sample lies in the top ten.

Details on this clonotype: There is no known antigen for this receptor. Per-nucleotide qualities are absent, and no much larger clonotype sits a single base away.

A patient counted as having stable Graves' hyperthyroidism if no progression to ophthalmopathy occurred over 18 months of follow-up. Hyperthyroidism patients were newly diagnosed, had a disease duration of under 2 months, and were aged 18 to 65 years. Any patient with an uncontrolled infection, another autoimmune disease, pregnancy or lactation was excluded. Clinical symptoms, serum thyroxine and TRAb, thyroid ultrasound, and orbital computed tomography formed the basis for the diagnoses. Total RNA was extracted using Trizol reagent, and RNA quality was assessed on an Agilent 2100 Bioanalyzer. The chain is encoded by TRBV5-8 joined to TRBJ1-2; the best D guess is TRBD1, with 5 bases matching. The TCR originated in a woman younger than 35 with Graves' hyperthyroidism. Sequenced input: peripheral blood or thyroid tissue (not recorded which). The CDR3 region has the sequence CASSQEVAGDSHGYTF. The bases are TGTGCCAGCAGTCAGGAGGTAGCGGGGGACTCGCATGGCTACACCTTC.